Included here is one TCR beta chain sequence, with context. No antigen is known for it. Qualities for individual bases were not recorded, and no much larger clone is one base off. Collaborating institutions collected whole blood in K2EDTA tubes following their own protocols. For TCRbeta analysis, collaborators shipped samples in one of three forms: frozen whole blood, isolated PBMCs, or DNA extracted from either of those sample types. The immunoSEQ Assay, a bias-controlled multiplex PCR, was used to amplify TCRbeta CDR3 regions from genomic DNA. The study's own analysis went as follows. Nucleated cell counts per sample were estimated from amplification of reference gene primers within the assay. To quantify the absolute abundance of each unique TCRbeta CDR3 rearrangement, sequence reads were collapsed and filtered. For each sample, productive Simpson clonality was calculated by taking the square root of Simpson's diversity index across productive rearrangements. Entries here come from immuneACCESS through TCRdb and include only in-frame sequences with V and J called. Some clones fail to appear in such tables; in the studies checked, an unresolved V gene covers under half of the shortfall, and the cause of the remainder is unknown. Clonal size and the V and J genes are those of that table, whereas D and trimming came from the DNA. The sample has roughly 27,000 clones on record, more than 75% of them singletons. The top ten constitute around 43% of the sample.

These data are taken from a study of blood T cell repertoires in COVID-19 (dated by TCRdb to the early 2020s). About the investigation overall: Samples covering the acute and convalescent phases of COVID-19 were provided by collaborators in the United States, Italy and Spain. The material from the prospective study consisted of cDNA or gDNA derived from T cells, B-cell-depleted T cells, or PBMCs. Deeply sampled blood TCRbeta repertoires from subjects exposed to, actively infected with, or recovered from COVID-19 were included in the dataset. The repertoires were made available in a free public database intended to serve as a resource for research on the immune response to SARS-CoV-2. Samples came from the ongoing ImmuneRACE study (first 160 participants) plus 1,254 subjects from 6 global collaborators. A de-identified subject ID, COVID-19 status, age in years and sex were almost always included in the sample metadata. Where available, HLA class I and class II types were taken from metadata supplied by the sample provider and were not determined by assay-based typing.

The CDR3 covers 13 residues, taking in both the cysteine and the phenylalanine. The kept DNA is CDR3 alone, 39 bases in frame from the first base. Trimming at the junction amounts to 7 bases on V and 6 bases on J, and the germline ends lie 15 bases apart. CDR1 and CDR2 (MNHEY, SVGAGI) derive from the germline V gene. Overall results and qualifications from the work: How much clinical and demographic metadata was included differed by source and by participant, and the metadata was provided uncurated.

This clonotype originated in a woman between 65 and 79 years old with acute or convalescent COVID-19. The rearrangement joined TRBV6-5 to TRBJ1-2; perhaps TRBD1 is the D gene, with 6 bases matching. The source material was peripheral blood. The sequenced DNA is TGTGCCAGCACGGACAGCCCCTTTGATGGCTACACCTTC. The encoded protein is CASTDSPFDGYTF.